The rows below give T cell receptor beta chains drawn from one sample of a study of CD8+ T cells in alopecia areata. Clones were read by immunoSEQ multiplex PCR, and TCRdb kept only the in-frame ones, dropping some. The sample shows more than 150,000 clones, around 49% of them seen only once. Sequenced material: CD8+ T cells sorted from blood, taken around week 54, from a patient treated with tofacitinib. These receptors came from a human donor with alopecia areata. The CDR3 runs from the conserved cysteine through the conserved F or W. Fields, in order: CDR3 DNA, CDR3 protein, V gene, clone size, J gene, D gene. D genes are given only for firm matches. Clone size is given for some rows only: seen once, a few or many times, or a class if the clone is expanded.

TGCAGTGCCTTTGCGACAGGGCATGGCTACACCTTC CSAFATGHGYTF TRBV29-1 few TRBJ1-2 TRBD1
TGTGCCAGCAGCCGGTCTAACCGGGGCTATGGCTACACCTTC CASSRSNRGYGYTF TRBV7-9 once TRBJ1-2 NA
TGTGCCAGCAGGACGAAGGGGGCTAACTATGGCTACACCTTC CASRTKGANYGYTF TRBV5-6 NA TRBJ1-2 NA
TGTGCCAGCAGCACCTTTGAGCAGTTCTTC CASSTFEQFF TRBV7-9 few TRBJ2-1 NA
TGCGCCAGCAGCCAAGACGATGAAAATCAGCCCCAGCATTTT CASSQDDENQPQHF TRBV4-1 NA TRBJ1-5 NA
TGTGCCAGCAGTTTATCGTGGCAGGGCTTGAGCTCCTACGAGCAGTACTTC CASSLSWQGLSSYEQYF TRBV27 few TRBJ2-7 NA
TGTGCCTGGAGCGATCCCAGGGGTCGGGGAAACATTCAGTACTTC CAWSDPRGRGNIQYF TRBV30 NA TRBJ2-4 NA
TGCAGCTCCCGGGGAGGGGGCACAGATACGCAGTATTTT CSSRGGGTDTQYF TRBV29-1 NA TRBJ2-3 TRBD2
TGTGCCAGCAGCGATACCGGGACTAGAGATGAGCAGTTCTTC CASSDTGTRDEQFF TRBV7-2 NA TRBJ2-1 TRBD2
TGTGCCAGCGGGACCTCCTACGAGCAGTACTTC CASGTSYEQYF TRBV2 NA TRBJ2-7 NA
TGTGCCAGCTCACCACCTAGCGACAGATACTCCTACGAGCAGTACTTC CASSPPSDRYSYEQYF TRBV18 few TRBJ2-7 NA
TGTGCCTGGAGTGTAGACAGCAATCAGCCCCAGCATTTT CAWSVDSNQPQHF TRBV30 few TRBJ1-5 NA
TGTGCCAGCAGCTTAGGGGGGGTCGTCACTGAAGCTTTCTTT CASSLGGVVTEAFF TRBV5-6 NA TRBJ1-1 NA
TGCGCCAGCAGTGAGACTAGCGCTAGCACAGATACGCAGTATTTT CASSETSASTDTQYF TRBV10-2 NA TRBJ2-3 TRBD2
TGCAGCGTTGATGCCCCAGAGGGCTCCTACAATGAGCAGTTCTTC CSVDAPEGSYNEQFF TRBV29-1 few TRBJ2-1 NA
TGTGCCAGCAGTCCCTTCTCCTTACCGGGACGCTCCTATGGCTACACCTTC CASSPFSLPGRSYGYTF TRBV27 NA TRBJ1-2 NA
TGTGCCTGGACTTGGGGGGGAGGCTACACCTTC CAWTWGGGYTF TRBV30 once TRBJ1-2 NA
TGTGCCAGCAGTCAAGGGACAGGGGCAGAGCAGTACTTC CASSQGTGAEQYF TRBV27 NA TRBJ2-7 TRBD1
TGTGCCAGCAGTTTAGCCGGGGATGAGACCCAGTACTTC CASSLAGDETQYF TRBV27 NA TRBJ2-5 NA
TGCGCCAGCAGCCAAGTATGGGGCTACGAGCAGTACTTC CASSQVWGYEQYF TRBV4-1 once TRBJ2-7 NA
TGTGCCAGCAGCCCCCTGGGGGGGGGCCTCAATGAGCAGTTCTTC CASSPLGGGLNEQFF TRBV7-9 few TRBJ2-1 NA
TGTGCCAGCAGCGTAGGACAGTCTGGAAACACCATATATTTT CASSVGQSGNTIYF TRBV9 few TRBJ1-3 NA
TGTGCCAGCAGTGACTCCCGGGCCAGGGAAAAACTGTTTTTT CASSDSRAREKLFF TRBV25-1 NA TRBJ1-4 NA
TGTGCCAGCAGCCAAGAGACTACCTTTAACTCTGGGGCCAACGTCCTGACTTTC CASSQETTFNSGANVLTF TRBV4-2 NA TRBJ2-6 NA
TGTGCCACCAGCGAGGGGGACACCGGGGAGCTGTTTTTT CATSEGDTGELFF TRBV15 few TRBJ2-2 NA
TGTGCCAGCAGTTACTCTGCGTGGGGGCGCGACTATGGCTACACCTTC CASSYSAWGRDYGYTF TRBV6-5 once TRBJ1-2 NA
TGTGCCAGCAGCGTACAGGGGTTAGGTGGCTACACCTTC CASSVQGLGGYTF TRBV9 NA TRBJ1-2 NA
TGTGCCAGCAGCTTAGAGGTCAGGGGTTACGAGCAGTACTTC CASSLEVRGYEQYF TRBV7-6 NA TRBJ2-7 NA
TGTGCCAGCAGCCCATATCAGGGGGCGAGGGCTTTCTTT CASSPYQGARAFF TRBV7-2 few TRBJ1-1 TRBD1
TGTGCCAGCAGTGAAAGGTCGGTCAGCTTTAGGGGCTACACCTTC CASSERSVSFRGYTF TRBV2 NA TRBJ1-2 NA
TGTGCCAGCAGCTTAGGGGTCAGCACAGGGGGCAACGAGCAGTACTTC CASSLGVSTGGNEQYF TRBV7-9 few TRBJ2-7 TRBD1
TGTGCCAGCGCGCTACAGGGGAGTACCAATCACGAGCAGTACTTC CASALQGSTNHEQYF TRBV6-5 few TRBJ2-7 TRBD1
TGTGCCAGCAGTGAACGAACTCCGGGACGGGGGTTGTACTTC CASSERTPGRGLYF TRBV27 NA TRBJ2-7 NA
TGCAGCGTTCAAGCGACCAGTTCCTACGAGCAGTACTTC CSVQATSSYEQYF TRBV29-1 few TRBJ2-7 NA
TGTGCCAGCAGTTCCGACGAGATCGGGGGCTTACAAGAGACCCAGTACTTC CASSSDEIGGLQETQYF TRBV27 NA TRBJ2-5 NA
TGTGCCAGCAGCGTAGCCCAGAGACCGACGGCCGGGGAGCTGTTTTTT CASSVAQRPTAGELFF TRBV9 NA TRBJ2-2 NA
TGTGCCAGCAGTTTAACCCCTCTTAACACTGAAGCTTTCTTT CASSLTPLNTEAFF TRBV27 NA TRBJ1-1 NA
TGTGCCAGCAGCACGACAGGGACGCCCACTGAAGCTTTCTTT CASSTTGTPTEAFF TRBV5-6 NA TRBJ1-1 TRBD1
TGTGCCAGCAGTCTAATTGGGGGAGACTACGAGCAGTACTTC CASSLIGGDYEQYF TRBV27 once TRBJ2-7 NA
TGTGCCAGCAGGAGGACGAGGTCCGCAACTAATGAAAAACTGTTTTTT CASRRTRSATNEKLFF TRBV27 NA TRBJ1-4 NA
TGTGCCAGCACCCCTGGGACAGCTAACTATGGCTACACCTTC CASTPGTANYGYTF TRBV6-5 NA TRBJ1-2 TRBD1
TGTGCCAGCAGCCTTAGGGTGGGTAGCGGGCTCGAGCAGTACTTC CASSLRVGSGLEQYF TRBV7-2 NA TRBJ2-7 TRBD2
TGTGCCAGCAGTGAGGACAGGGAAGGAGAGACCCAGTACTTC CASSEDREGETQYF TRBV2 once TRBJ2-5 TRBD1
TGCGCCAGCAGCGAGGGCGGGGGCCCACAAGAGACCCAGTACTTC CASSEGGGPQETQYF TRBV4-3 NA TRBJ2-5 NA
TGCGCCAGCAGCACCGCCGGACAGGGGGACGGCTACACCTTC CASSTAGQGDGYTF TRBV5-1 once TRBJ1-2 TRBD1
TGTGCCAGCAGGCCCTACACTGAAGCTTTCTTT CASRPYTEAFF TRBV7-9 NA TRBJ1-1 NA
TGTGCCAGCAGCCAAGCCAGGGGCATTCAGTACTTC CASSQARGIQYF TRBV5-6 NA TRBJ2-4 NA
TGTGCCAGCAGTCTGGGACGAGGCCGAGAGCAGTTCTTC CASSLGRGREQFF TRBV27 few TRBJ2-1 NA
TGTGCCAGCAGCTTAGCGATTTCCCCAGATACGCAGTATTTT CASSLAISPDTQYF TRBV7-8 NA TRBJ2-3 NA
TGTGCCAGCAGCCACAGGGGTGGGGCATCCTACGAGCAGTACTTC CASSHRGGASYEQYF TRBV13 NA TRBJ2-7 TRBD1
TGTGCCAGCGGAGGAGGGGGGAGGGGCTACACCTTC CASGGGGRGYTF TRBV27 few TRBJ1-2 NA
TGTGCCAGCAGCGTTCAGGGTGAAACCGGGGAGCTGTTTTTT CASSVQGETGELFF TRBV9 few TRBJ2-2 NA